This is a list of T cell receptor beta chains from one sample in a study of prognosis after radiotherapy for stage I lung cancer. TCRdb re-called the multiplex PCR reads through MiXCR, storing one row per CDR3 protein. The sample consists of about 26,000 distinct CDR3 sequences, roughly two fifths of them appearing once. This specimen was PBMCs, taken before or after stereotactic body radiation therapy (not recorded which). The receptors were sampled from a donor over 45 with non-small cell lung cancer. Each CDR3 is given with its conserved first and last residue. D genes are given only for firm matches. Rows give clone size only sometimes, using once, few, many, or a class for an expanded clone.

>NA|TRBJ1-3|TRBV5-5|NA
CASSFAPQANSGGNTIYF
TGTGCCAGCAGCTTCGCCCCTCAGGCAAACTCGGGTGGAAACACCATATATTTT
>many|TRBJ1-2|TRBV9|TRBD1
CASSSRDSRNGYTF
TGCGCCAGCAGCTCCCGGGACAGTAGGAATGGCTACACCTTC
>many|TRBJ1-3|TRBV7-2|NA
CASSVIRGGNTIYF
TGTGCCAGCAGCGTCATCAGGGGTGGAAACACCATATATTTT
>many|TRBJ2-1|TRBV6-1|TRBD2
CASRSGTSGNNEQFF
TGTGCCAGCAGGTCCGGGACTAGCGGTAACAATGAGCAGTTCTTC
>many|TRBJ2-1|TRBV24-1|TRBD2
CATSGPKTGTSGVNEQFF
TGTGCCACCAGTGGCCCCAAGACCGGGACTAGCGGAGTCAATGAGCAGTTCTTC
>many|TRBJ2-7|TRBV19|TRBD2
CASTTGLAGEQYF
TGTGCCAGTACCACGGGACTAGCGGGAGAGCAGTACTTC
>NA|TRBJ2-5|TRBV6-2/TRBV6-3|NA
CASLNLACEETQYF
TGTGCCAGCCTAAACCTAGCGTGTGAAGAGACCCAGTACTTC
>many|TRBJ1-2|TRBV12-5|NA
CASGKTGGGYTF
TGTGCTAGTGGGAAGACAGGTGGGGGCTACACCTTC
>many|TRBJ2-3|TRBV5-6|TRBD2
CASSARRGSGRDDTQYF
TGTGCCAGCAGCGCCAGGCGCGGGAGCGGGAGGGATGATACGCAGTATTTT
>many|TRBJ1-4|TRBV10-3|NA
CAIAPQVPVYGEKLFF
TGTGCCATCGCACCCCAGGTTCCGGTTTACGGGGAAAAACTGTTTTTT
>NA|TRBJ2-3|TRBV18|NA
CASSPTRITDTQYF
TGTGCCAGCTCACCGACACGGATCACAGATACGCAGTATTTT
>NA|TRBJ2-7|TRBV6-4|NA
CASSYRGALYEQYF
TGTGCCAGCAGTTACCGGGGGGCACTCTACGAGCAGTACTTC
>NA|TRBJ2-7|TRBV11-1|TRBD1
CASSSGQGVREQYF
TGTGCCAGCAGCTCGGGACAGGGGGTTCGGGAGCAGTACTTC
>NA|TRBJ2-1|TRBV6-1|NA
CASSRGTVVGRDEQLF
TGTGCCAGCAGTAGAGGGACGGTTGTGGGTAGGGATGAGCAGCTCTTC
>many|TRBJ2-7|TRBV7-9|TRBD1
CASSGSGQGVREQYF
TGTGCCAGCAGCGGCTCGGGACAGGGGGTTCGGGAGCAGTACTTC
>many|TRBJ2-2|TRBV7-9|TRBD1
CASNKRAGTGSTGELFF
TGTGCCAGCAACAAAAGAGCCGGGACAGGGAGCACCGGGGAGCTGTTTTTT
>few|TRBJ1-1|TRBV7-3|NA
CASSKGMNTEAFF
TGTGCCAGCAGCAAAGGGATGAACACTGAAGCTTTCTTT
>many|TRBJ2-5|TRBV6-2/TRBV6-3|TRBD1
CASTLDRVQETQYF
TGTGCCAGCACCTTAGACAGGGTCCAAGAGACCCAGTACTTC
>many|TRBJ2-1|TRBV5-8|NA
CASSLIGGYNEQFF
TGTGCCAGCAGCTTGATTGGTGGATACAATGAGCAGTTCTTC
>many|TRBJ1-1|TRBV6-1|NA
CASSDLLNILNTEAFF
TGTGCCAGCAGTGATTTACTAAACATACTGAACACTGAAGCTTTCTTT
>many|TRBJ1-1|TRBV7-8|TRBD1
CASSLVQGGIGSVTEAFF
TGTGCCAGCAGCTTAGTCCAGGGGGGAATCGGTTCGGTCACTGAAGCTTTCTTT
>NA|TRBJ2-7|TRBV10-3|TRBD2
CAISESTSRDEQYF
TGTGCCATCAGTGAGTCGACTAGCAGGGACGAGCAGTACTTC
>NA|TRBJ2-1|TRBV20-1|TRBD2
CSANRLAGVYNEQFF
TGCAGTGCCAACCGACTAGCGGGAGTCTACAATGAGCAGTTCTTC
>NA|TRBJ2-7|TRBV18|NA
CASSLESGIWDEQYF
TGTGCCAGCTCACTCGAAAGTGGAATTTGGGACGAGCAGTACTTC
>NA|TRBJ1-4|TRBV9|NA
CASSGSNEKLFF
TGTGCCAGCAGCGGATCTAATGAAAAACTGTTTTTT
>medium-sized|TRBJ1-2|TRBV2|NA
CASSVLGANDYGYTF
TGTGCCAGCAGTGTTTTGGGGGCGAACGACTATGGCTACACCTTC
>many|TRBJ1-3|TRBV7-2|NA
CASSFGGVSGNTIYF
TGTGCCAGCAGCTTTGGCGGGGTTTCTGGAAACACCATATATTTT